One and the same sample provided the 16 T cell receptor beta chains below, sequenced in a study of molecular identifiers for immune sequencing clone quantification. TCRdb reanalysed the PCR reads using MiXCR and keeps one entry per CDR3 protein. The sample contains roughly 71,000 distinct CDR3 sequences, 18% of which appear only once. What was sequenced was naive CD8+ T cells from blood, with Jurkat cell RNA spiked in. The subset is: FACS-sorted CD8+CD4-CCR7+CD45RA+ naive T cells. The receptors originated from a human donor in good health. Some libraries in this study had Jurkat cell RNA spiked in.

This clonotype was detected ten times or more. V and J are TRBV6-5 and TRBJ1-2, with D tentatively TRBD1 (5 bases). The germline V gene has CDR1 MNHEY and CDR2 SVGAGI. With 2 bases removed from V and 6 bases from J, the gap between germline ends came to 10 bases. This CDR3 contains 13 residues. CDR3 sequence (DNA): TGTGCCAGCAGTTACGGTCAGGGTAATGGCTACACCTTC. This gives the protein CASSYGQGNGYTF.

This clonotype was counted many times. V usage is TRBV7-9 and J usage is TRBJ1-1; 8 nucleotides line up with TRBD1. Germline CDR1 and CDR2: SEHNR and FQNEAQ (reference sequence). The CDR3 totals 15 residues. With 5 bases clipped from V and 4 bases from J, the junction kept 9 bases outside the gene matches. In DNA form, the CDR3 reads TGTGCCAGCAGCGTACGACAGGGGTCACTCACTGAAGCTTTCTTT. This translates into CASSVRQGSLTEAFF.

This clonotype has a handful of counts. A single base separates this from a much larger clone, so it may be a read error. The chain carries TRBV10-3 and TRBJ2-1, with 13 bases matching TRBD2. Germline V gives CDR1 ENHRY, CDR2 SYGVKD. This CDR3 spans 18 amino acids. V lost 5 bases, J lost 4 bases, and 11 bases stayed unmatched. The CDR3 here is CAISPGLAGRPGYNEQFF. The DNA for the CDR3 is TGTGCCATCAGTCCGGGACTAGCGGGAAGGCCGGGGTACAATGAGCAGTTCTTC.

This clonotype was counted at least ten times. The rearrangement joins TRBV20-1 to TRBJ2-3; the D is unclear. Trimming pared 2 bases from V and 4 bases from J, leaving 7 bases between. CDR1 is DFQATT, CDR2 SNEGSKA, per germline (reference sequence). The CDR3 sequence is 12 residues long. CDR3 loop: CSARPAPDTQYF. The CDR3 bases are TGCAGTGCTAGACCGGCTCCAGATACGCAGTATTTT.

This clonotype was counted at least ten times. The J gene is TRBJ2-4, the V gene TRBV7-9, with D perhaps TRBD1 (5 bases). This CDR3 is 13 amino acids long. The germline CDR1 and CDR2 sequences are SEHNR and FQNEAQ (reference sequence). Trimming took off 1 base at V and 4 bases at J, with 5 bases between the two ends. In nucleotides, the CDR3 is TGTGCCAGCAGCTTAGACAGGAAAAACATTCAGTACTTC. Its protein product is CASSLDRKNIQYF.

This clonotype was found many times. The chain links TRBV11-2 to TRBJ1-1, with 7 bases that match TRBD1. J was trimmed by 0 bases and V by 5 bases; bases with no gene match: 9. Germline V gene data show CDR1 as SGHAT and CDR2 as FQNNGV. This CDR3 region has 16 residues. The CDR3 DNA sequence: TGTGCCAGCAGCCCATGGGACAGACAGCTGAACACTGAAGCTTTCTTT. It is translated as CASSPWDRQLNTEAFF.

The V and J genes are TRBV7-9 and TRBJ1-4, with TRBD1 as a possible D gene (5 bases). With 1 base removed from V and 2 bases from J, the gap between germline ends came to 14 bases. The CDR3 spans 17 residues. Germline V CDR1 and CDR2: SEHNR, FQNEAQ (reference sequence). CDR3 DNA sequence: TGTGCCAGCAGCTTAGAGCCGGGGCAGGGTACTAATGAAAAACTGTTTTTT. It translates to CASSLEPGQGTNEKLFF.

This clonotype was counted many times. The rearrangement links TRBV12-3 or TRBV12-4 to TRBJ2-4; possible D gene TRBD2, 6 bases. This CDR3 is built from 15 residues. V shed 7 bases and J shed 0 bases, with 13 bases lying between them. DNA of the CDR3: TGTGCCAGCATGAACGGGGGTCTAGCCAAAAACATTCAGTACTTC. This translates into CASMNGGLAKNIQYF.

The table lists this clonotype with a few counts. This may come from a read error, since a much larger clone is one base off. No conserved phenylalanine or tryptophan ends this CDR3, so it is likely a read error. This sequence joins TRBV5-1 and TRBJ1-3; D is ambiguous. Trimming left V 0 bases short and J 0 bases short, with 10 bases between. Germline-derived CDR1 and CDR2 are SGHRS and YFSETQ. This CDR3 contains 16 residues. CDR3 loop: CASSLDRSVSGNTIYL. The CDR3 coding sequence is TGCGCCAGCAGCTTGGATCGGTCCGTCTCTGGAAACACCATATATCTT.

This clonotype has just a few counts. This chain links TRBV27 with TRBJ2-3, with 11 bases aligning to TRBD2. The germline gives CDR1 MNHEY, CDR2 SMNVEV (reference sequence). V was pared by 6 bases and J by 0 bases, with 5 bases of the junction left unmatched. The CDR3 has 16 amino acids. CDR3 in amino acids: CASSPGTSGSTDTQYF. The DNA of the CDR3 is TGTGCCAGCAGCCCCGGGACTAGCGGTAGCACAGATACGCAGTATTTT.

Of note for this clonotype: The junction and the germline gene differ at one end; a read error may be behind it. The chain joins TRBV3-1 to TRBJ1-1; D unclear. The CDR3 totals 17 residues. CDR1 is LGHDT, CDR2 YNNKEL, per germline (reference sequence). CDR3 amino acids: CASSQNPGLDRNTEASF. The CDR3 DNA follows: TGTGCCAGCAGCCAAAATCCGGGATTAGACCGAAACACTGAAGCTTCCTTT. Looking up the rest from reference TRBV3-1 and TRBJ1-1 gives the full variable domain: DTAVSQTPKYLVTQMGNDKSIKCEQNLGHDTMYWYKQDSKKFLKIMFSYNNKELIINETVPNRFSPKSPDKAHLNLHINSLELGDSAVYFCASSQNPGLDRNTEASFGQGTRLTVV.

At least ten counts were recorded for this clonotype. The chain is built from TRBV29-1 and TRBJ2-1, with 8 bases identical to TRBD1. The trim removed 8 bases at V and 8 bases at J, leaving 11 bases unmatched. The CDR3 spans 13 residues. CDR1 is SQVTM and CDR2 is ANQGSEA in the germline V gene. Here the CDR3 reads CSSRDRRFDEQFF. CDR3 DNA sequence: TGCAGCTCACGGGACAGGCGATTTGATGAGCAGTTCTTC.

This clonotype was seen ten or more times. This sequence joins TRBV11-1 and TRBJ1-1, with TRBD1 as a possible D gene (5 bases). Deletions cut 3 bases from V and 10 bases from J, with 15 bases between. Germline values: CDR1 SGHAT, CDR2 FQDESV (reference sequence). CDR3 length equals 13 residues. This CDR3 is CASSLEGTQVAFF. The DNA for the CDR3 is TGTGCCAGCAGCTTGGAAGGGACGCAAGTAGCTTTCTTT.

This clonotype was picked up many times. The genes are TRBV6-5 and TRBJ1-1; TRBD1 is a possible D gene (5 bases). The CDR3 spans 14 residues. V was clipped by 6 bases and J by 0 bases, with 11 bases between them. The germline V gene has CDR1 MNHEY and CDR2 SVGAGI. The DNA for the CDR3 is TGTGCCAGCAGACAGGCCATCATGAACACTGAAGCTTTCTTT. Translated: CASRQAIMNTEAFF.

Only a few counts were recorded for this clonotype. The chain has TRBV25-1 and TRBJ1-5; TRBD1 might be the D (5 bases). Germline V CDR1 and CDR2: MGHDK, SYGVNS. Trimming left V 4 bases short and J 0 bases short, with 7 bases between. CDR3 length: 14 amino acids. CDR3 protein: CASSGQHSNQPQHF. The DNA of the CDR3 is TGTGCCAGCAGTGGACAGCATAGCAATCAGCCCCAGCATTTT.

This clonotype was seen at least ten times. The chain combines TRBV12-3 or TRBV12-4 with TRBJ2-3, with 11 bases fitting TRBD2. V was clipped by 7 bases and J by 2 bases; unmatched bases: 17. The length of the CDR3 is 19 residues. The CDR3 region has the DNA TGTGCCAGCAACCCCGGGACTAGCGGTGTTAGAGGTAACACAGATACGCAGTATTTT. Residues: CASNPGTSGVRGNTDTQYF.